Given below is one TCR beta chain in context. The antigen remains unidentified. This specimen comes from a study of shared clonotypes between healthy human individuals. Study findings and constraints: The diversity represented, both genetic and in exposure history, was limited by few donors. Sorted-subset sequencing was shown by rarefaction to be incomplete despite large depth. Clonotype sharing among the donors was expected to vary with sequencing depth.

Sequencing was performed with immunoSEQ multiplex PCR; in TCRdb, only in-frame clones are kept and a portion is missing. The data show around 2.1 million clones, roughly 91% seen once. CD45RO negativity and positive selection for CCR7 defined naive CD8 cells, a population that excluded terminally differentiated effector memory CD45RA+ cells. Per the germline V gene, CDR1 is MNHNS and CDR2 is SASEGT. The CDR3 extends over 15 amino acids. Deletions cut 0 bases from V and 8 bases from J, with 14 bases between. Sample: naive CD8+ T cells from PBMCs. The J gene is TRBJ2-1, the V gene TRBV6-1, with D possibly matching TRBD2 (6 bases). The sequence derives from a man aged 18 to 29 in good health. Some clones in this sample may be carry-over from other donors' samples. CDR3 in amino acids: CASSEAGLPLDEQFF. In nucleotides, the CDR3 is TGTGCCAGCAGTGAAGCGGGACTCCCTCTTGATGAGCAGTTCTTC.